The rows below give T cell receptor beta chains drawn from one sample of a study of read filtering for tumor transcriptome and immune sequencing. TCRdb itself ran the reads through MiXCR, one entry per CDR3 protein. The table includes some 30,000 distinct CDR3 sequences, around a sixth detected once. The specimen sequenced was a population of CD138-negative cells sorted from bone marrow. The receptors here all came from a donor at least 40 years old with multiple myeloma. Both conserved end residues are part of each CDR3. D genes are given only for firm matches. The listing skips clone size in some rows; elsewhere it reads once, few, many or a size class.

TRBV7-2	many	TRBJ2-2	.	CATGRGTNTGELFF	TGTGCCACCGGAAGGGGAACGAACACCGGGGAGCTGTTTTTT
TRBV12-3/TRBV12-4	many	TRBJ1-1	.	CASSHTTGNTEAFF	TGTGCCAGCAGCCATACGACAGGGAACACTGAAGCTTTCTTT
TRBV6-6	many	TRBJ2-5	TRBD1	CASSYGDRGRLETQYF	TGTGCCAGCAGTTACGGGGACAGGGGGCGGCTGGAGACCCAGTACTTC
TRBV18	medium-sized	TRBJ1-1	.	CASSPFGTDEAFF	TGTGCCAGCTCACCCTTCGGGACGGATGAAGCTTTCTTT
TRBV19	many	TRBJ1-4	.	CASTAPGDATNEKLFF	TGTGCCAGTACCGCCCCGGGGGACGCAACTAATGAAAAACTGTTTTTT
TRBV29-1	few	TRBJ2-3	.	CSVEDSGTDTQYF	TGCAGCGTTGAAGACTCGGGCACAGATACGCAGTATTTT
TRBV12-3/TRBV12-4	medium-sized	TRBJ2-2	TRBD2	CASSPGLAGVDGELFF	TGTGCCAGCAGCCCTGGACTAGCGGGAGTGGACGGGGAGCTGTTTTTT
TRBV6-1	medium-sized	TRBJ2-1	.	CASSYHGRPYNEQFF	TGTGCCAGCAGTTACCACGGGCGGCCCTACAATGAGCAGTTCTTC
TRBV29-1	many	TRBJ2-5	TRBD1	CSVEDDRGWKETQYF	TGCAGCGTTGAAGATGACAGGGGGTGGAAAGAGACCCAGTACTTC
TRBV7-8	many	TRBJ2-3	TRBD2	CASSVSGRSTDTQYF	TGTGCCAGCAGCGTTAGCGGGAGGAGCACAGATACGCAGTATTTT
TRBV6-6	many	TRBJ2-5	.	CASGLNREETQYF	TGTGCCAGCGGTTTGAATAGGGAAGAGACCCAGTACTTC
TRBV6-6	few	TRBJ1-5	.	CASCRNSNQPQHF	TGTGCCAGCTGTCGCAATAGCAATCAGCCCCAGCATTTT
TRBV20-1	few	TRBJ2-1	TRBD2	CSAWTSAYNEQFF	TGCAGTGCTTGGACTAGCGCTTACAATGAGCAGTTCTTC
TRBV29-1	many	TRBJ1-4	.	CSAVSRLNEKLFF	TGCAGCGCCGTCTCCAGACTCAATGAAAAACTGTTTTTT
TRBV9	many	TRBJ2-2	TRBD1	CASSSSGGLNTGELFF	TGTGCCAGCAGCTCTTCAGGGGGATTGAACACCGGGGAGCTGTTTTTT
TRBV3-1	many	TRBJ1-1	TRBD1	CASSQYIFGTGGTEAFF	TGTGCCAGCAGCCAATACATCTTTGGGACAGGGGGCACTGAAGCTTTCTTT
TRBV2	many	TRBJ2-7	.	CASSTGSYEQYF	TGTGCCAGCAGTACGGGGTCCTACGAGCAGTACTTC
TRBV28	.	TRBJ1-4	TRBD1	CASTSQGKNEKLLF	TGTGCCAGCACTTCACAGGGGAAAAATGAAAAACTGCTTTTT
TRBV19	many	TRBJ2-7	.	CASSIVGVGPAGNYEQYF	TGTGCCAGTAGTATAGTCGGAGTGGGTCCGGCTGGGAACTACGAGCAGTACTTC
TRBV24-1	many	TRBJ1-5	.	CATSDNQGSNQPQHF	TGTGCCACCAGTGACAATCAGGGTAGCAATCAGCCCCAGCATTTT
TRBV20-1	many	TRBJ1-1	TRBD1	CSARDLRQGPPF	TGCAGTGCTAGAGATCTGAGACAGGGTCCCCCCTTT
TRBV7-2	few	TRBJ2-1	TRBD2	CASSSDSGPYNEQFF	TGTGCCAGCAGCTCCGATAGCGGGCCCTACAATGAGCAGTTCTTC
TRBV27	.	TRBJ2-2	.	CASLGFGTGELLF	TGTGCCAGCCTAGGGTTTGGGACCGGGGAGCTGCTTTTT
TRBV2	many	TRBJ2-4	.	CARSRVDKNIQYF	TGTGCCCGCTCTCGGGTTGACAAAAACATTCAGTACTTC
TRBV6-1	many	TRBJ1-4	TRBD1	CASSEDDRVGKLFF	TGTGCCAGCAGTGAAGACGACAGGGTGGGAAAACTGTTTTTT
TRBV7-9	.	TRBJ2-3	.	CASSLVDTSTDTQYF	TGTGCCAGCAGCTTAGTGGACACCAGCACAGATACGCAGTACTTT
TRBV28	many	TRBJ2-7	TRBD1	CASSPPPGQALYEQYF	TGTGCCAGCAGTCCACCCCCGGGACAGGCTCTCTACGAGCAGTACTTC
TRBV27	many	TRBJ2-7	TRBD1	CASSLGQGLSYEQYF	TGTGCCAGCAGTTTGGGACAGGGGCTCTCCTACGAGCAGTACTTC
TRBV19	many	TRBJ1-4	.	CASSIGPKKLFF	TGTGCCAGTAGTATTGGGCCTAAAAAACTGTTTTTT
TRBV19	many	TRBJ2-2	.	CASMGAVITGELFF	TGTGCCAGCATGGGGGCGGTCATCACCGGGGAGCTGTTTTTT
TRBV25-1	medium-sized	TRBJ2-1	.	CASSESGRYNEQFF	TGTGCCAGCAGTGAATCAGGCCGATACAATGAGCAGTTCTTC
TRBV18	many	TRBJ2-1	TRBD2	CASSPPSGTHNEQFF	TGTGCCAGCTCACCCCCGAGCGGGACCCACAATGAGCAGTTCTTC
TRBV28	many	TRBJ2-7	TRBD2	CASSPTLAGSYEQYF	TGTGCCAGCAGTCCCACCCTAGCGGGCTCCTACGAGCAGTACTTC
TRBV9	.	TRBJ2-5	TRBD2	CASDRAGGQETQYF	TGTGCCAGCGACAGAGCGGGGGGCCAAGAGACCCAGTACTTC
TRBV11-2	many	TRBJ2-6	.	CASSLVTGTRDVLTF	TGTGCCAGCAGCTTAGTTACCGGGACACGGGACGTCCTGACTTTC
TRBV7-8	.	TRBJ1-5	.	CASSLRTVFQPQHF	TGTGCCAGCAGCTTAAGGACAGTTTTCCAGCCCCAGCATTTT
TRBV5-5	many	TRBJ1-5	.	CASSTGTVNQPQHF	TGTGCCAGCAGCACCGGGACGGTCAATCAGCCCCAGCATTTT
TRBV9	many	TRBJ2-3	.	CASSVAWGSTDTQYF	TGTGCCAGCAGCGTAGCCTGGGGTAGCACAGATACGCAGTATTTT
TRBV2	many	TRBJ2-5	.	CASSAGETQYF	TGTGCCAGCTCGGCGGGGGAGACCCAGTACTTC
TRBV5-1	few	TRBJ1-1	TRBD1	CASSRTGDTEAFF	TGCGCCAGCAGCCGGACAGGGGACACTGAAGCTTTCTTT
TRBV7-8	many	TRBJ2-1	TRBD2	CASSSRRAGLAGKGFEQFF	TGTGCCAGCAGCTCCCGGCGGGCTGGACTAGCGGGAAAAGGATTTGAGCAGTTCTTC
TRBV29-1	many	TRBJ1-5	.	CSAADSSNQPQHF	TGCAGCGCCGCGGACAGTAGCAATCAGCCCCAGCATTTT
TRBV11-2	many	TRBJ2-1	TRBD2	CASSVWQTAGGEQFF	TGTGCCAGCAGCGTATGGCAGACGGCGGGGGGTGAGCAGTTCTTC
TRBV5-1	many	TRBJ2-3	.	CASSFGPRQMKDTQYF	TGCGCCAGCAGCTTTGGACCGAGACAGATGAAAGATACGCAGTATTTT
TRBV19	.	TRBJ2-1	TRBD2	CAISIFASGIYNEQFF	TGTGCCATTAGTATTTTCGCTAGCGGGATTTACAATGAGCAGTTCTTC
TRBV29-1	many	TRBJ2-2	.	CSVGPHTGELFF	TGCAGCGTTGGGCCTCACACCGGGGAGCTGTTTTTT
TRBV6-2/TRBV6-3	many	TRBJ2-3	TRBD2	CASSETSGSSDTQYF	TGTGCCAGCAGCGAAACTAGCGGGAGCTCAGATACGCAGTATTTT
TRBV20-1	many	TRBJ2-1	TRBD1	CSARGGQGYNEQFF	TGCAGTGCTAGAGGAGGACAGGGGTACAATGAGCAGTTCTTC
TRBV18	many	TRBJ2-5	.	CASSPPAQETQYF	TGTGCCAGCTCACCACCGGCACAAGAGACCCAGTACTTC
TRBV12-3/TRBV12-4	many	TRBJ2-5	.	CASTAGLGETQYF	TGTGCCAGCACCGCGGGTTTAGGAGAGACCCAGTACTTC
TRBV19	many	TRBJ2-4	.	CATSLDRNIQYF	TGTGCCACTTCCCTCGACAGAAACATTCAGTACTTC
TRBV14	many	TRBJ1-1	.	CASSQERRTEAFF	TGTGCCAGCAGCCAAGAGAGAAGGACTGAAGCTTTCTTT
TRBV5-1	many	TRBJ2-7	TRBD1	CASSLGGQGYEQYF	TGCGCCAGCAGCTTGGGGGGACAGGGGTACGAGCAGTACTTC
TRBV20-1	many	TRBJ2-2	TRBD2	CSAKILAATGELFF	TGCAGTGCTAAGATACTAGCGGCCACCGGGGAGCTGTTTTTT
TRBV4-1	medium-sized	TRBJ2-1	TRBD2	CASSRPHGGAGSYNEQFF	TGTGCCAGCAGCAGGCCACACGGGGGGGCGGGCTCCTACAATGAGCAGTTCTTC
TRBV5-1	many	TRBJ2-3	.	CASSFNGQSFPSSTDTQYF	TGCGCCAGCAGTTTTAACGGCCAGAGTTTTCCTTCTAGCACAGATACGCAGTATTTT
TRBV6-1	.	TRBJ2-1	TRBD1	CASSEPVDRANEQF	TGTGCCAGCAGTGAACCAGTGGACAGGGCCAATGAGCAGTTC
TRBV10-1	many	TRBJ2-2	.	CASSDGTGELFF	TGCGCCAGCAGTGACGGCACCGGGGAGCTGTTTTTT
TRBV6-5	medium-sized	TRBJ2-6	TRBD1	CASEEQGAGANVLTF	TGTGCCAGCGAAGAACAGGGGGCTGGGGCCAACGTCCTGACTTTC